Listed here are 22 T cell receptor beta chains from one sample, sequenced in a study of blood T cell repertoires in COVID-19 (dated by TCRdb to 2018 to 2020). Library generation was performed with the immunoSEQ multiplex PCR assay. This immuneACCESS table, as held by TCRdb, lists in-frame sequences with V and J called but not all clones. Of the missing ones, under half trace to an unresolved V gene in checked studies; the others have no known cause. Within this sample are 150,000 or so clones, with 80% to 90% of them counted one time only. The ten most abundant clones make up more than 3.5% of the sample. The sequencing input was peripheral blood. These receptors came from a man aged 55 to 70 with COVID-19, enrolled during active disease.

The CDR3 coding sequence is TGTGCCAGCAGCCAAGCCAGCGGGGGAGGGACAGATACGCAGTATTTT. The encoded protein is CASSQASGGGTDTQYF. V usage is TRBV4-2 and J usage is TRBJ2-3; 8 positions match TRBD2. Germline loops: CDR1 LGHNA, CDR2 YNFKEQ. The V and J ends lost 1 base and 3 bases, in that order; junction bases with no gene match: 6. The CDR3 contains 16 residues.

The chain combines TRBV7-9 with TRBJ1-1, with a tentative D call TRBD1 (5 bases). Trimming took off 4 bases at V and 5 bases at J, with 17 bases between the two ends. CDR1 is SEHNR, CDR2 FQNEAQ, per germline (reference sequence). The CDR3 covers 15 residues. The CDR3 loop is CASSWGGAAGTEAFF. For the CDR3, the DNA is TGTGCCAGCAGCTGGGGAGGGGCGGCGGGAACTGAAGCTTTCTTT.

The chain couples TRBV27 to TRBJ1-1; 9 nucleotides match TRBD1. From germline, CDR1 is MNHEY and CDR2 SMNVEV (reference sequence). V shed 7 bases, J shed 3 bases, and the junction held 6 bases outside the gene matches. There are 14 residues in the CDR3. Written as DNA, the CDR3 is TGTGCCAGCACCAAGACAGGGGGGTACACTGAAGCTTTCTTT. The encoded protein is CASTKTGGYTEAFF.

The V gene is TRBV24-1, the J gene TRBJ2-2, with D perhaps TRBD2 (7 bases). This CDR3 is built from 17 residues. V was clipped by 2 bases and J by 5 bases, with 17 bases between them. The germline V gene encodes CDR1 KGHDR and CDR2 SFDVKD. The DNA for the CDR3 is TGTGCCACCAGTGATTCCCGGAGGGGGGGTCAGACCGGGGAGCTGTTTTTT. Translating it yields CATSDSRRGGQTGELFF.

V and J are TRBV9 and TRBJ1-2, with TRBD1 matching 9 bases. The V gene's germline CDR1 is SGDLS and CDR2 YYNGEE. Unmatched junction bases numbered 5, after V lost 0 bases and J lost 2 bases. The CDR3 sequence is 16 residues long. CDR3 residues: CASSVGRTGANYGYTF. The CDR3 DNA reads TGTGCCAGCAGCGTAGGACGGACAGGGGCGAACTATGGCTACACCTTC.

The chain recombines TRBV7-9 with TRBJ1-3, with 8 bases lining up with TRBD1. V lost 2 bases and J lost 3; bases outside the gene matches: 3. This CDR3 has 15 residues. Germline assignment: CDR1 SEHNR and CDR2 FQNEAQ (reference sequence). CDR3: CASSLWTGSGNTIYF. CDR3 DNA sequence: TGTGCCAGCAGCTTATGGACAGGGAGTGGAAACACCATATATTTT.

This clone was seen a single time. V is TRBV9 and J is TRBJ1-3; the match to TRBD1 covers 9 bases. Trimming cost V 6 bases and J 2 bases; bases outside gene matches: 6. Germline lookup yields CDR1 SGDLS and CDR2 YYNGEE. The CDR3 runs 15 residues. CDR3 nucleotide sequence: TGTGCCAGCAACACCGGGACAGGGACTGGAAACACCATATATTTT. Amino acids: CASNTGTGTGNTIYF.

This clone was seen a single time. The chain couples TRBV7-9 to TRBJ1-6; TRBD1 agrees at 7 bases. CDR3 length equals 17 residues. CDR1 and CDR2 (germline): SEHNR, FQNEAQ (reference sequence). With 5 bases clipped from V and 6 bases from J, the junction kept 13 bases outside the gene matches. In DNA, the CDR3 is TGTGCCAGCAGCCCACCAGGCCAGGGGGTTTTTAATTCACCCCTCCACTTT. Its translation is CASSPPGQGVFNSPLHF.

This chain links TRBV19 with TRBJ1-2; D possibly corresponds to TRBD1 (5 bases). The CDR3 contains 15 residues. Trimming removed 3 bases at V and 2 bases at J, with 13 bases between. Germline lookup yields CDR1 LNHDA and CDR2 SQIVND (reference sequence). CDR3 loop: CASSIGGTTNYGYTF. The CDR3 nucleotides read TGTGCCAGTAGTATTGGGGGGACTACGAACTATGGCTACACCTTC.

The DNA of the CDR3 is TGCAGCGTTATCTCAGGTTTGAACTGGAAAGCTTTCTTT. This translates into CSVISGLNWKAFF. The V gene is TRBV29-1, the J gene TRBJ1-1; D gene unclear. The V gene lost 5 bases and the J gene lost 9 bases, with 19 bases spanning the gap. Germline values: CDR1 SQVTM, CDR2 ANQGSEA. This CDR3 has 13 residues.

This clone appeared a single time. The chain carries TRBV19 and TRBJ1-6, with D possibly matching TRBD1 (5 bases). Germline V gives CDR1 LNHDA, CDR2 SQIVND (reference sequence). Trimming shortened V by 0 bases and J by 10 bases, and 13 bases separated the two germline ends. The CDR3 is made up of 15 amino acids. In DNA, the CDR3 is TGTGCCAGTAGTATAGACGCAGGGATCGGCTCACCCCTCCACTTT. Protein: CASSIDAGIGSPLHF.

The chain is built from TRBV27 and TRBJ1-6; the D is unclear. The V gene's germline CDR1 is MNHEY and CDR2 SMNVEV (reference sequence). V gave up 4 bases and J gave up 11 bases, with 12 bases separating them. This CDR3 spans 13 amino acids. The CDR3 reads CASSWQTTTPLHF. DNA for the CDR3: TGTGCCAGCAGTTGGCAGACTACGACACCCCTCCACTTT.

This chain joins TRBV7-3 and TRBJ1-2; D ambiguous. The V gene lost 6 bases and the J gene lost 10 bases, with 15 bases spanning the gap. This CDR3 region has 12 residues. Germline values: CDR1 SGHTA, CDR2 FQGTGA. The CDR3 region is CASSPRQGSYTF. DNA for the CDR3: TGTGCCAGCAGTCCCAGACAAGGCTCCTACACCTTC.

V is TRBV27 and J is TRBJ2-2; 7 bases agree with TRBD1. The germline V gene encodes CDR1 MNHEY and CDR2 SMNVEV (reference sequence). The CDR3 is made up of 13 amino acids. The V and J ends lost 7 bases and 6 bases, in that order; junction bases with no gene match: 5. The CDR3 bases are TGTGCCAGCAACAGGGGTTCTTCCGGGGAGCTGTTTTTT. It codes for CASNRGSSGELFF.

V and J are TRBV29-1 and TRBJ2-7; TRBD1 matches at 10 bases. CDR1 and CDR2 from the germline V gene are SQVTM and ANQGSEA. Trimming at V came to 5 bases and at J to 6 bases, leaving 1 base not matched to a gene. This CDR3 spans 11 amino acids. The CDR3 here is CSVRTGGEQYF. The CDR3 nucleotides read TGCAGCGTTCGGACAGGGGGCGAGCAGTACTTC.

This CDR3 is CASSQGLANTEAFF. CDR3 nucleotides: TGTGCCAGCAGCCAGGGACTTGCGAACACTGAAGCTTTCTTT. V and J are TRBV7-8 and TRBJ1-1; possible D gene TRBD1, 5 bases. CDR1 SGHVS and CDR2 FQNEAQ come from the germline V gene. The CDR3 has 14 amino acids. Trimming stripped 5 bases from V and 1 base from J, with 11 bases between.

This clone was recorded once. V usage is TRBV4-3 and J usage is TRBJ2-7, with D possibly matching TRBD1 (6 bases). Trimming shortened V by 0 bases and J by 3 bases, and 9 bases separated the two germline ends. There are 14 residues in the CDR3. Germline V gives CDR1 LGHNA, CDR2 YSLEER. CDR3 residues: CASSQDRGRYEQYF. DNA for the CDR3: TGCGCCAGCAGCCAAGACAGGGGACGCTACGAGCAGTACTTC.

The CDR3 DNA follows: TGTGCCAGCAGTTACGGGGGACTTGCGAACACTGAAGCTTTCTTT. Its translation is CASSYGGLANTEAFF. The J gene is TRBJ1-1, the V gene TRBV6-2 or TRBV6-3; maybe TRBD1 (5 bases). The CDR3 has 15 residues. The germline V and J ends were trimmed by 2 bases and 1 base, with 11 bases remaining between them. CDR1 is MNHEY and CDR2 is SVGEGT in the germline V gene.

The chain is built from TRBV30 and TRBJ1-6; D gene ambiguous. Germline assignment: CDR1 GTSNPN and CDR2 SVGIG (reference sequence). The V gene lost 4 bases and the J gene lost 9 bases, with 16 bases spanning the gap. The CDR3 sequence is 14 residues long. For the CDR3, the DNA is TGTGCCTGGAAAAATAGTCTGTCGGGTTCACCCCTCCACTTT. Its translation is CAWKNSLSGSPLHF. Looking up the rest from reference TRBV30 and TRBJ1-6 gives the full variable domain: SQTIHQWPATLVQPVGSPLSLECTVEGTSNPNLYWYRQAAGRGLQLLFYSVGIGQISSEVPQNLSASRPQDRQFILSSKKLLLSDSGFYLCAWKNSLSGSPLHFGNGTRLTVT.

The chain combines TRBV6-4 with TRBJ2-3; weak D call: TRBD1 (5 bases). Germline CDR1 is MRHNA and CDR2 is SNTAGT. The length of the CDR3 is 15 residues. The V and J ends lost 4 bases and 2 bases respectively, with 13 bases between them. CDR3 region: CASSALGRDTDTQYF. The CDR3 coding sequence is TGTGCCAGCAGTGCCCTAGGCAGGGACACAGATACGCAGTATTTT.

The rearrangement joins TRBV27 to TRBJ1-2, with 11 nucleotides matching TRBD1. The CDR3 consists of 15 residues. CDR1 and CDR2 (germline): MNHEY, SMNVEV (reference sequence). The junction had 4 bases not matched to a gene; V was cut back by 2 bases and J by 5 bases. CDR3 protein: CASSLGTGGKYGYTF. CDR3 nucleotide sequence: TGTGCCAGCAGTTTAGGGACAGGGGGAAAGTATGGCTACACCTTC.

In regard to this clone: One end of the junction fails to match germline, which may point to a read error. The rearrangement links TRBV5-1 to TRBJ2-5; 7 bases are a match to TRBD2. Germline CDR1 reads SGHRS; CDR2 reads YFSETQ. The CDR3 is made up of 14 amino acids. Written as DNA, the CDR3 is TGCGCCAGCACCTTGGCCGGACTAGGGGAGACCCAGTACTTC. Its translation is CASTLAGLGETQYF.